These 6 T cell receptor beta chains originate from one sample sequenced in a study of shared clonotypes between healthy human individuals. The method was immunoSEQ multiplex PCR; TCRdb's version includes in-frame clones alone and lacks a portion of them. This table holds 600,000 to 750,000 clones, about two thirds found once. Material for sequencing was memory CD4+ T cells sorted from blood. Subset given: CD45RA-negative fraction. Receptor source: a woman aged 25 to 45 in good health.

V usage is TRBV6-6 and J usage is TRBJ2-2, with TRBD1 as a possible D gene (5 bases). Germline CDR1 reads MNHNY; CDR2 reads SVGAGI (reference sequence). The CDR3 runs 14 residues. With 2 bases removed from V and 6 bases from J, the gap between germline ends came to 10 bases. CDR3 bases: TGTGCCAGCAGTTACCCTCAGACAGCCGGGGAGCTGTTTTTT. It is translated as CASSYPQTAGELFF.

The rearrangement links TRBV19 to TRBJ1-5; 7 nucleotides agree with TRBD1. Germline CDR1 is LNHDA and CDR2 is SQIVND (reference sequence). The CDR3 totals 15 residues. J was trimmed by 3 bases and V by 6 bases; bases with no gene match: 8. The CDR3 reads CASRTPDRVNQPQHF. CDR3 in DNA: TGTGCCAGTAGGACCCCTGACAGGGTCAATCAGCCCCAGCATTTT.

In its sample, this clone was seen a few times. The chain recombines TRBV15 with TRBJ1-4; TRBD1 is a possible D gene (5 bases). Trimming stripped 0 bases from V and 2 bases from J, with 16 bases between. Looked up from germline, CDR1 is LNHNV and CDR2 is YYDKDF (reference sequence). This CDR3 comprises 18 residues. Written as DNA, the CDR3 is TGTGCCACCAGCAGAGACCCACAGGCCCTAACGACTAATGAAAAACTGTTTTTT. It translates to CATSRDPQALTTNEKLFF.

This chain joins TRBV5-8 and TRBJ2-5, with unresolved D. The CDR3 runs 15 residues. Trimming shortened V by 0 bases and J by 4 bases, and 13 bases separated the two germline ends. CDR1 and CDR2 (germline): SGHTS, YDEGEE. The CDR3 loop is CASSLAAWGGETQYF. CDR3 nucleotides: TGTGCCAGCAGCTTGGCTGCTTGGGGTGGAGAGACCCAGTACTTC.

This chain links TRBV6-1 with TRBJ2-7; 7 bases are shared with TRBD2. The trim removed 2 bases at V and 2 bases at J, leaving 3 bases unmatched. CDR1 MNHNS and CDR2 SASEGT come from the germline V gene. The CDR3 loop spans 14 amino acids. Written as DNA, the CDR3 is TGTGCCAGCAGTGAATGGGGGGGACCCTACGAGCAGTACTTC. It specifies CASSEWGGPYEQYF.

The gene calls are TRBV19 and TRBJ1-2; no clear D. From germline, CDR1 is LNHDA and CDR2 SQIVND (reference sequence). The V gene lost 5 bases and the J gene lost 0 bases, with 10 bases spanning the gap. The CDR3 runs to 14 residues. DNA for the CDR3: TGTGCCAGTAGTCCCCAAGCCTCTAACTATGGCTACACCTTC. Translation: CASSPQASNYGYTF.